The sequence of this TCR beta chain was determined in a study of T cells after yellow fever vaccination. Study at large: Where fractions had low cell numbers, libraries were prepared from them with the SMART-Seq v4 Ultra Low Input RNA kit. General study results and limits: Of the clonotypes, a small share occurred in both CD4 and CD8 compartments. FACS-sorted repertoires could harbor abundant contaminating bulk-population clonotypes. Booster samples showed a return of most primary-vaccination clones (roughly 95% CD4, about 87% CD8).

The table lists this clonotype with a few counts. What it recognizes is unknown. TCRdb reanalysed the 5' RACE reads using MiXCR and keeps one entry per CDR3 protein. Here the sample spans roughly 170,000 distinct CDR3 sequences, around 8.5% being singletons. Germline V lookup: CDR1 MDHEN, CDR2 SYDVKM. CDR3 length: 13 amino acids. V was pared by 8 bases and J by 4 bases, with 12 bases between. The sequences come from CD8+ T cells sorted from PBMCs, collected 45 days after the yellow fever booster vaccination. The TCR originated in a man aged 18 to 29 who received the YFV17D yellow fever vaccine. The chain couples TRBV28 to TRBJ1-5; D not resolved. The CDR3 DNA sequence: TGTGCCAGCGTCCAAGTAGGGAATCAGCCCCAGCATTTT. It is translated as CASVQVGNQPQHF.